The present TCR beta chain was sequenced within a study of blood T cells in healthy people across ages (dated by TCRdb to between 2014 and 2017). For the study in its entirety: In model experiments, template switching captured about one uniquely barcoded TCR beta cDNA molecule for every two T cells. Using deep sequencing normalized with unique cDNA molecular identifiers, the study measured how TCR beta repertoire diversity changes with age. The donors were split into four age groups: young (average around 15 years), middle-aged (roughly 39), aged (approximately 60) and long-lived (about 82). To avoid experimental bias, donors of different ages were spread randomly across the sequencing lanes. Two additional independent replicas of 1 million unique cDNA reads from the same blood draw were analyzed for two donors (one aged 18 to 29 and one aged 80 or older).

Paper-wide results and their limitations: Estimates of total diversity from one million sequenced T cells were regarded as lower bounds and underestimates. Bulk unsorted PBMC profiling prevented conclusive comparison of naive and antigen-experienced compartments. Compared with the aged group, the long-lived group had more naive CD4+ T cells, fewer expanded clones and increased TCR diversity, a pattern suggesting age selection. There was a strong correlation between observed TCR beta diversity and the percentage of naive T cells measured by flow cytometry. As age increased, observed TCR beta diversity per million T cells dropped in a roughly linear way, and a significant reduction was already evident by age about 40. The CMV infection status of donors was not known, potentially confounding age-related changes in expanded clonotypes.

Donors were a few dozen systemically healthy Caucasian individuals from Russia aged roughly 6 to 95 years. Each donor gave roughly 9.5 milliliters of peripheral blood, collected into EDTA-treated Vacutainer tubes. Ficoll-Paque density-gradient centrifugation was used to isolate PBMCs, with at least 7 million per sample. Total RNA, at least 5 micrograms per sample, was extracted from PBMCs with Trizol reagent. Naive CD45RAhigh/CD27high T cell percentages were measured by flow cytometry on a PBMC aliquot from every donor. Library construction relied on 5' RACE. For sequencing, an Illumina HiSeq 2500 was employed. The second PCR ran for about 7 to 11 cycles and used a J-beta primer mix along with a sample-barcoded 5' primer. A template-switch 5' adaptor carrying 12 random nucleotides introduced a unique molecular identifier onto each TCR beta cDNA molecule. Each sample yielded at least 3 million CDR3-containing paired-end reads. The Mint cDNA synthesis kit, primed by a TRBC-specific oligonucleotide, was used to synthesize first-strand cDNA from all RNA. Following uracil-DNA glycosylase treatment, all cDNA underwent a first 18-cycle PCR with the universal primers M1SS and BC2_uni_R. The study's processing was this. Normalization of each sample was performed by random selection of 1 million high-quality reads, each carrying a distinct molecular identifier. Reads with shared molecular identifiers were discarded instead of being binned into consensus sequences. MiTCR, set to a Q25 quality threshold and the strictest error-elimination algorithm, was used for CDR3 identification, clonotype clustering and error correction. A nonparametric unseen species model with Euler transformation was used to estimate lower-bound total TCR beta diversity. The public reads were quality trimmed at Q25 with fastp and then assembled into clones with MiXCR by TCRdb, keeping productive beta chains. Every distinct CDR3 protein forms one entry, paired with its most common genes and DNA. The V and J calls reflect TCRdb's pipeline rather than the authors' work. Present in this sample are roughly 680,000 distinct CDR3 sequences, under 65% of which were seen just once. The ten largest clones represent roughly 14% of the sample.

Points on this clonotype: What this receptor recognizes is not known. This may come from a read error, since a much larger clone is one base off.

The CDR3, from cysteine to phenylalanine, totals 14 residues. Of all the DNA, just the CDR3 is kept, 42 bases in frame from base 1. CDR1 and CDR2 are read off the germline V gene (reference sequence) as MNHEY and SMNVEV. Sample: blood. The TCR was taken from an elderly woman in good health. Rearrangement joined TRBV27 to TRBJ2-3; the D segment cannot be called with confidence. The DNA sequence is TGTGCCAGCTCTCGGTTCACCAGCACAGATAAGCAGTATTTT. It codes for CASSRFTSTDKQYF.